This T cell receptor (beta chain) was profiled in a study of type 1 regulatory T cells. Overall study: This in vitro CD4 product, T-allo10, is enriched for Tr1 cells and alloantigen-specific.

On this clonotype itself: Antigen: not known.

General observations from the study: Type 1 regulatory T cells had a more restricted TCR repertoire than non-type 1 regulatory T cells.

The length of the CDR3 is 14 residues. Deletions cut 5 bases from V and 7 bases from J, with 17 bases between. Germline lookup yields CDR1 SGHTA and CDR2 FQGNSA. MiXCR was run by TCRdb on the reads, yielding one entry per CDR3 protein. The sample lists about 65,000 distinct CDR3 sequences; around 49% were seen once. The sample taken for sequencing was cultured non-Tr1 T cells, either the whole culture or a sorted T cell fraction (not recorded which). This TCR came from a human donor in good health. The J gene is TRBJ1-2, the V gene TRBV7-2; D is possibly TRBD1 (6 bases). CDR3 sequence (DNA): TGTGCCAGCAGCCCACCCGGCCGGGGGGCTGGCTACACCTTC. Its protein is CASSPPGRGAGYTF.